The 10 T cell receptor beta chains in this list originate from one sample, sequenced in a study of shared clonotypes between healthy human individuals. CD8 cells regarded as naive lacked CD45RO, were positively chosen for CCR7, and omitted terminally differentiated effector memory CD45RA+ cells. Profiling relied on immunoSEQ multiplex PCR, and the TCRdb table lists in-frame clones only, not all of them. The sample shows about 580,000 clones, nearly 98% of them seen only once. The source material was naive CD8+ T cells sorted from blood. The receptors come from a man aged 25 to 45 in good health.

The rearrangement links TRBV7-9 to TRBJ2-7, with D perhaps assigned TRBD1 or TRBD2 (5 bases each). The CDR3 has 14 residues. Germline values: CDR1 SEHNR, CDR2 FQNEAQ (reference sequence). V was trimmed by 4 bases and J by 0 bases, leaving 10 bases between them. This CDR3 reads CASSSVGTSYEQYF. In DNA form, the CDR3 reads TGTGCCAGCAGCTCGGTAGGGACCTCCTACGAGCAGTACTTC. The variable domain in full, with the rest retrieved from reference TRBV7-9 and TRBJ2-7, is DTGVSQNPRHKITKRGQNVTFRCDPISEHNRLYWYRQTLGQGPEFLTYFQNEAQLEKSRLLSDRFSAERPKGSFSTLEIQRTEQGDSAMYLCASSSVGTSYEQYFGPGTRLTVT.

V gene TRBV15 combines with J gene TRBJ2-7; TRBD1 agrees at 8 bases. Germline V gives CDR1 LNHNV, CDR2 YYDKDF (reference sequence). Trimming took 3 bases from V and 3 from J; bases not matched to a gene: 7. This CDR3 region has 15 residues. CDR3 bases: TGTGCCACCAGCAGTCCAGGGACAGGATTCTACGAGCAGTACTTC. This sequence encodes CATSSPGTGFYEQYF.

The V and J genes are TRBV4-3 and TRBJ1-2; D is possibly TRBD1 (6 bases). The CDR3 is 13 amino acids. Trimming left V 3 bases short and J 6 bases short, with 11 bases between. The germline CDR1 and CDR2 sequences are LGHNA and YSLEER. CDR3 region: CASSHTNRDGYTF. For the CDR3, the DNA is TGCGCCAGCAGCCACACCAACAGGGATGGCTACACCTTC.

The J gene is TRBJ2-7, the V gene TRBV5-1; maybe TRBD1 (7 bases). The CDR3 sequence is 16 residues long. From germline, CDR1 is SGHRS and CDR2 YFSETQ. Trimming shortened V by 3 bases and J by 3 bases, and 19 bases separated the two germline ends. CDR3 region: CASSSGGGTAVYEQYF. The DNA for the CDR3 is TGCGCCAGCAGCTCTGGAGGCGGGACAGCTGTCTACGAGCAGTACTTC.

The chain carries TRBV10-2 and TRBJ2-4; a weak D match, TRBD2 (6 bases). Trimming took off 6 bases at V and 5 bases at J, with 17 bases between the two ends. Per the germline V gene, CDR1 is WSHSY and CDR2 is SAAADI. This CDR3 is built from 15 residues. This chain's CDR3 is CASRPGSWGENIQYF. The CDR3 bases are TGCGCCAGCAGGCCAGGCTCATGGGGGGAAAACATTCAGTACTTC.

The chain couples TRBV5-4 to TRBJ1-2; possibly TRBD1 for D (5 bases). Deletions cut 2 bases from V and 7 bases from J, with 9 bases between. The CDR3 totals 12 residues. Germline values: CDR1 SGHNT, CDR2 YYREEE (reference sequence). The CDR3 sequence: CASSLGVAGYTF. CDR3 DNA: TGTGCCAGCAGCTTAGGGGTAGCTGGCTACACCTTC.

The chain joins TRBV19 to TRBJ2-7; tentative D call: TRBD2 (6 bases). Trimming pared 4 bases from V and 4 bases from J, leaving 14 bases between. The germline gives CDR1 LNHDA, CDR2 SQIVND (reference sequence). CDR3 length equals 14 residues. CDR3 nucleotide sequence: TGTGCCAGTAGTAACACCCCGGGAGCTTACGAGCAGTACTTC. It codes for CASSNTPGAYEQYF. The full variable domain, its missing parts supplied by reference TRBV19 and TRBJ2-7, is DGGITQSPKYLFRKEGQNVTLSCEQNLNHDAMYWYRQDPGQGLRLIYYSQIVNDFQKGDIAEGYSVSREKKESFPLTVTSAQKNPTAFYLCASSNTPGAYEQYFGPGTRLTVT.

This clone was seen just once. V and J are TRBV6-1 and TRBJ2-7, with D possibly TRBD2 on 5 matching bases. Germline assignment: CDR1 MNHNS and CDR2 SASEGT. V gave up 2 bases and J gave up 3 bases, with 14 bases separating them. The CDR3 contains 15 residues. This CDR3 reads CASSESRGFGYEQYF. Here the CDR3 DNA reads TGTGCCAGCAGTGAATCGCGAGGGTTTGGCTACGAGCAGTACTTC.

The rearrangement joins TRBV11-2 to TRBJ2-7, with 10 bases lining up with TRBD1. CDR1 SGHAT and CDR2 FQNNGV come from the germline V gene. Losses at the gene ends were 5 bases for V and 6 bases for J; bases not matched to a gene: 10. The CDR3 extends over 15 amino acids. The CDR3 here is CASSPRDRGMVEQYF. The CDR3 DNA reads TGTGCCAGCAGCCCGAGGGACAGGGGAATGGTCGAGCAGTACTTC. Combining the CDR3 with reference TRBV11-2 and TRBJ2-7 gives the whole variable domain EAGVAQSPRYKIIEKRQSVAFWCNPISGHATLYWYQQILGQGPKLLIQFQNNGVVDDSQLPKDRFSAERLKGVDSTLKIQPAKLEDSAVYLCASSPRDRGMVEQYFGPGTRLTVT.

This clone has only one observation. The rearrangement links TRBV7-9 to TRBJ2-1, with D tentatively TRBD1 (6 bases). The germline gives CDR1 SEHNR, CDR2 FQNEAQ (reference sequence). V was trimmed by 4 bases and J by 8 bases, leaving 12 bases between them. The length of the CDR3 is 13 residues. This chain's CDR3 is CASSSNPGDEQFF. CDR3 sequence (DNA): TGTGCCAGCAGCTCAAACCCAGGGGATGAGCAGTTCTTC.